This T cell receptor beta chain appears in the sequencing data of a study of human T cells and chemical hapten exposure. Turning to the study itself: While the approximately 25-week study was under way, patients received diphenylcyclopropenone on the scalp every week.

TCRdb reprocessed the RACE reads with MiXCR, giving one entry per CDR3 protein. The data contain fewer than 100,000 distinct CDR3 sequences, about 11% of them singletons. Documented time point: patch test 3, about 24 weeks after DPC sensitization. Specified treatment: therapeutic diphenylcyclopropenone sensitization with weekly scalp DPC. The study, taken as a whole, reports: Counts of expanded TCRs (at PT1) showed a positive correlation with patch test score.

This clonotype was counted at least ten times. Its matching antigen is unknown. Unmatched junction bases numbered 12, after V lost 6 bases and J lost 4 bases. This CDR3 is built from 16 residues. The sequencing here drew on whole blood, taken in connection with sensitization to the hapten diphenylcyclopropenone (DPC). This TCR came from a woman in her 30s with alopecia areata. Some clones in this sample may be carry-over from other donors' samples. The chain carries TRBV12-3 or TRBV12-4 and TRBJ2-1; the match to TRBD2 covers 7 bases. The CDR3 reads CASSPSRASGYNEQFF. The CDR3 coding sequence is TGTGCCAGCAGCCCCTCGAGGGCTAGCGGTTACAATGAGCAGTTCTTC.